Below are 20 T cell receptor beta chains sequenced from a single sample in a study of TIL therapy for anti-PD-1-resistant metastatic lung cancer. This was the immunoSEQ v3 assay. Only in-frame clones appear in the TCRdb table, and some are missing; sequencing was by immunoSEQ multiplex PCR. Seen here are tens of thousands of clones, less than 75% observed once, and the top ten hold 1.5% to 2%. Indicated time point: pre-treatment sample, taken before nivolumab and TIL therapy. The specimen was blood, collected at baseline. The receptors here all came from a person aged 25-79 years with non-small cell lung cancer.

This clone was counted a few times. The rearrangement uses TRBV14 and TRBJ2-7, with D uncertain. V was pared by 5 bases and J by 7 bases, with 15 bases between. The CDR3 length is 13 residues. CDR1 SGHDN and CDR2 FVKESK come from the germline V gene. CDR3 nucleotide sequence: TGTGCCAGCAGCTTACGGACGTACGGGGAGCAGTACTTC. Translating it yields CASSLRTYGEQYF.

The rearrangement joins TRBV5-1 to TRBJ2-5; possibly TRBD1 or TRBD2 for D (5 bases each). Trimming stripped 1 base from V and 5 bases from J, with 9 bases between. This CDR3 spans 13 amino acids. Germline lookup yields CDR1 SGHRS and CDR2 YFSETQ. The CDR3 loop reads CASSLWDRETQYF. In DNA, the CDR3 is TGCGCCAGCAGCTTGTGGGACCGGGAGACCCAGTACTTC.

CDR3 nucleotide sequence: TGTGCCAGCAGTGAAGTAGGACATAGCTCCTACAATGAGCAGTTCTTC. Its protein is CASSEVGHSSYNEQFF. The gene calls are TRBV2 and TRBJ2-1; D is possibly TRBD1 (5 bases). Germline CDR1 is SNHLY and CDR2 is FYNNEI. The CDR3 is 16 amino acids. Trimming removed 1 base at V and 0 bases at J, with 10 bases between.

In DNA form, the CDR3 reads TGTGCCAGTAGGACCTACAATGAGCAGTTCTTC. Residues: CASRTYNEQFF. The J gene is TRBJ2-1, the V gene TRBV19; no clear D. This CDR3 has 11 amino acids. Deletions cut 6 bases from V and 2 bases from J, with 2 bases between. CDR1 and CDR2 (germline): LNHDA, SQIVND (reference sequence).

V gene TRBV7-9 combines with J gene TRBJ2-1, with 9 nucleotides matching TRBD2. CDR3 length: 18 residues. The germline gives CDR1 SEHNR, CDR2 FQNEAQ (reference sequence). With 1 base clipped from V and 1 base from J, the junction kept 8 bases outside the gene matches. The CDR3 region is CASSLGALAGVSYNEQFF. The CDR3 region has the DNA TGTGCCAGCAGCTTAGGTGCGTTAGCGGGAGTGTCCTACAATGAGCAGTTCTTC.

The chain recombines TRBV7-9 with TRBJ2-3, with D possibly TRBD2 on 7 matching bases. V gave up 5 bases and J gave up 0 bases, with 15 bases separating them. The CDR3 length is 16 residues. Germline assignment: CDR1 SEHNR and CDR2 FQNEAQ (reference sequence). This CDR3 reads CASSVWGRGSTDTQYF. CDR3 coding DNA: TGTGCCAGCAGCGTATGGGGGAGGGGGAGCACAGATACGCAGTATTTT.

V gene TRBV4-3 combines with J gene TRBJ1-4; no definite D call. V was cut by 0 bases and J by 0 bases, with 14 bases left in between. This CDR3 contains 18 residues. Looked up from germline, CDR1 is LGHNA and CDR2 is YSLEER. Written as DNA, the CDR3 is TGCGCCAGCAGCCAAGATCTTGCAGGCATTGCAACTAATGAAAAACTGTTTTTT. Protein: CASSQDLAGIATNEKLFF.

This chain uses TRBV5-1 with TRBJ2-3; D ambiguous. Germline V gene data show CDR1 as SGHRS and CDR2 as YFSETQ. V was cut by 5 bases and J by 0 bases, with 10 bases left in between. This CDR3 is built from 14 residues. The CDR3 protein is CASRVLSSTDTQYF. CDR3 bases: TGCGCCAGCAGAGTACTGTCTAGCACAGATACGCAGTATTTT.

V is TRBV5-6 and J is TRBJ2-1; the D call may be TRBD1 or TRBD2 (5 bases each). The germline V and J ends were trimmed by 3 bases and 10 bases, with 11 bases remaining between them. This CDR3 is built from 12 residues. Germline V gene sequence: CDR1 SGHDT, CDR2 YYEEEE. CDR3 in DNA: TGTGCCAGCAGCTACATCTGGGGGGAGCAGTTCTTC. As protein: CASSYIWGEQFF. The full variable domain, rest sourced from reference TRBV5-6 and TRBJ2-1, is DAGVTQSPTHLIKTRGQQVTLRCSPKSGHDTVSWYQQALGQGPQFIFQYYEEEERQRGNFPDRFSGHQFPNYSSELNVNALLLGDSALYLCASSYIWGEQFFGPGTRLTVL.

The chain uses TRBV7-9 and TRBJ2-7; 9 bases are shared with TRBD1. Trimming removed 0 bases from V and 4 bases from J; junction bases left unmatched: 7. Per the germline V gene, CDR1 is SEHNR and CDR2 is FQNEAQ (reference sequence). This CDR3 has 16 amino acids. CDR3 in amino acids: CASSLATGDRVYEQYF. CDR3 bases: TGTGCCAGCAGCTTAGCGACGGGGGACAGGGTGTACGAGCAGTACTTC.

The J gene is TRBJ2-1, the V gene TRBV5-6; 11 positions match TRBD2. V was pared by 4 bases and J by 4 bases, with 16 bases of the junction left unmatched. Germline V gives CDR1 SGHDT, CDR2 YYEEEE. The CDR3 covers 19 residues. The CDR3 region is CASSQNSPTSGRMYNEQFF. CDR3 nucleotide sequence: TGTGCCAGCAGCCAGAACAGCCCCACTAGCGGGAGAATGTACAATGAGCAGTTCTTC.

This chain uses TRBV29-1 with TRBJ1-2; possible D gene TRBD1, 5 bases. This CDR3 comprises 14 residues. Germline assignment: CDR1 SQVTM and CDR2 ANQGSEA. Between the trimmed V and J ends, which lost 5 bases and 6 bases, there was a span of 19 bases. DNA for the CDR3: TGCAGCGTTATAGGAGGGGCAACGAAGAATGGCTACACCTTC. Protein sequence: CSVIGGATKNGYTF.

This clone was found a few times. The chain links TRBV7-9 to TRBJ1-6, with 9 bases identical to TRBD1. Germline V CDR1 and CDR2: SEHNR, FQNEAQ (reference sequence). The CDR3 is 18 amino acids. The V and J ends lost 5 bases and 0 bases, in that order; junction bases with no gene match: 8. CDR3 residues: CASSHRQGESSYNSPLHF. The CDR3 DNA reads as TGTGCCAGCAGCCACAGACAGGGGGAGAGCTCCTATAATTCACCCCTCCACTTT.

The CDR3 DNA reads as TGTGCCAGCAGTTTAGCGGGGGGGGCAGATACGCAGTATTTT. Translation: CASSLAGGADTQYF. The V call is TRBV27, the J call TRBJ2-3; 9 bases are shared with TRBD2. With 2 bases clipped from V and 4 bases from J, the junction kept 1 base outside the gene matches. Germline V gene sequence: CDR1 MNHEY, CDR2 SMNVEV (reference sequence). The CDR3 contains 14 residues.

The genes are TRBV28 and TRBJ2-7; 8 bases align to TRBD2. The germline gives CDR1 MDHEN, CDR2 SYDVKM. V lost 4 bases and J lost 2; bases outside the gene matches: 10. The CDR3 is made up of 16 amino acids. CDR3 region: CASSSGLARPTYEQYF. CDR3 nucleotide sequence: TGTGCCAGCAGTTCCGGACTAGCCCGCCCCACCTACGAGCAGTACTTC.

The rearrangement links TRBV2 to TRBJ2-1; 11 positions agree with TRBD2. The junction had 5 bases not matched to a gene; V was cut back by 1 base and J by 6 bases. The CDR3 consists of 16 residues. From germline, CDR1 is SNHLY and CDR2 FYNNEI. The CDR3 DNA is TGTGCCAGCAGTGAAGACACTAGCGGGAGCCTCAATGAGCAGTTCTTC. This translates into CASSEDTSGSLNEQFF. Full variable domain (remainder filled in from reference TRBV2 and TRBJ2-1): EPEVTQTPSHQVTQMGQEVILRCVPISNHLYFYWYRQILGQKVEFLVSFYNNEISEKSEIFDDQFSVERPDGSNFTLKIRSTKLEDSAMYFCASSEDTSGSLNEQFFGPGTRLTVL.

This clone showed up just once. This chain uses TRBV19 with TRBJ1-5, with D possibly being TRBD1 (6 bases). CDR3 length: 15 amino acids. The germline V gene has CDR1 LNHDA and CDR2 SQIVND (reference sequence). V dropped 2 bases and J dropped 3 bases, with 11 bases sitting between them. The CDR3 DNA follows: TGTGCCAGTAGTATATATGACAGGAACAATCAGCCCCAGCATTTT. Amino acid sequence: CASSIYDRNNQPQHF.

The V gene is TRBV25-1, the J gene TRBJ2-2; no clear D. Germline V gene sequence: CDR1 MGHDK, CDR2 SYGVNS. The V end lost 1 base, the J end lost 6 bases, and 12 bases lay between the germline ends. CDR3 length equals 15 residues. The CDR3 DNA follows: TGTGCCAGCAGTGAATCTGGAGTATTTGCCGGGGAGCTGTTTTTT. It yields the protein CASSESGVFAGELFF. Using reference TRBV25-1 and TRBJ2-2 for the parts outside the CDR3, the full variable domain is EADIYQTPRYLVIGTGKKITLECSQTMGHDKMYWYQQDPGMELHLIHYSYGVNSTEKGDLSSESTVSRIRTEHFPLTLESARPSHTSQYLCASSESGVFAGELFFGEGSRLTVL.

The DNA for the CDR3 is TGTGCCAGCAGCTTAGAAGGGGAAGGCACTGAAGCTTTCTTT. Translating gives CASSLEGEGTEAFF. The rearrangement joins TRBV11-3 to TRBJ1-1; maybe TRBD1 (5 bases). The CDR3 runs 14 residues. The germline V gene encodes CDR1 SGHNT and CDR2 YENEEA. The V gene lost 0 bases and the J gene lost 4 bases, with 9 bases spanning the gap.

The chain couples TRBV5-5 to TRBJ2-7; D might be TRBD1 (7 bases). The germline gives CDR1 SGHKS, CDR2 YYEKEE (reference sequence). The V end lost 4 bases, the J end lost 7 bases, and 12 bases lay between the germline ends. The CDR3 length is 12 residues. This CDR3 reads CASSPAGGEQYF. CDR3 bases: TGTGCCAGCAGCCCTGCAGGGGGGGAGCAGTACTTC. Together with reference TRBV5-5 and TRBJ2-7, the CDR3 gives the full variable domain: DAGVTQSPTHLIKTRGQQVTLRCSPISGHKSVSWYQQVLGQGPQFIFQYYEKEERGRGNFPDRFSARQFPNYSSELNVNALLLGDSALYLCASSPAGGEQYFGPGTRLTVT.